This TCR beta chain stems from a study of a mutant IDH1 vaccine in newly diagnosed glioma. Turning to the study itself: Of treated patients, roughly 62% were men and roughly 38% women, averaging around 40 years.

Notes on this clone: Its antigen is currently unknown.

Profiling relied on immunoSEQ multiplex PCR, and the TCRdb table lists in-frame clones only, not all of them. The sample holds over 55,000 clones, roughly 77% seen once. Stated time point: week 23, last vaccination. The investigators gave 300 ug of mutant IDH1 20-mer peptide in each vaccine dose, together with topical imiquimod. The germline V gene encodes CDR1 SNHLY and CDR2 FYNNEI. Trimming left V 6 bases short and J 10 bases short, with 19 bases between. The CDR3 sequence is 15 residues long. The chain is built from TRBV2 and TRBJ1-6; perhaps TRBD1 as D (6 bases). Sequencing was performed on PBMCs, taken from a glioma patient whose treatment included an IDH1 peptide vaccine. The origin of this receptor is a woman aged 40 to 50 with glioma. Some clones in this sample may be carry-over from other donors' samples. Written as DNA, the CDR3 is TGTGCCAGCAGCCTAGGGGGGGGACATCACTCACCCCTCCACTTT. This sequence encodes CASSLGGGHHSPLHF.